These 14 T cell receptor beta chains originate from one sample sequenced in a study of OX40 agonist ivuxolimab in advanced cancers. TCRdb's copy holds only in-frame clones and misses some; the assay was immunoSEQ multiplex PCR. The sample holds approximately 58,000 clones, roughly 77% seen once. The sample was CD4+ or CD8+ T cells sorted from blood, taken in a trial of the OX40 agonist ivuxolimab. Receptor source: an adult with an advanced solid tumor such as melanoma, head and neck, liver or kidney cancer.

The rearrangement joins TRBV19 to TRBJ2-1, with D unclear. The CDR3 spans 11 residues. V lost 6 bases to trimming and J lost 9 bases, with 9 bases between them. CDR1 and CDR2 (germline): LNHDA, SQIVND (reference sequence). The DNA of the CDR3 is TGTGCCAGTAGGATTTTGGGTGAGCAGTTCTTC. It specifies CASRILGEQFF.

The chain uses TRBV10-2 and TRBJ2-2; D unclear. Trimming left V 3 bases short and J 1 base short, with 15 bases between. Germline loops: CDR1 WSHSY, CDR2 SAAADI. This CDR3 contains 17 residues. DNA for the CDR3: TGCGCCAGCAGTGATTTAATATTCAATCTGAACACCGGGGAGCTGTTTTTT. Translation: CASSDLIFNLNTGELFF.

This clone has more than one count but fewer than ten. This rearrangement joins TRBV29-1 to TRBJ2-7, with TRBD2 identical over 8 bases. Trimming at V came to 4 bases and at J to 7 bases, leaving 12 bases not matched to a gene. This CDR3 has 14 amino acids. Looked up from germline, CDR1 is SQVTM and CDR2 is ANQGSEA. CDR3 sequence: CSVGGASGQGEQYF. The CDR3 DNA sequence: TGCAGCGTTGGAGGCGCTAGCGGGCAAGGTGAGCAGTACTTC.

The chain combines TRBV6-6 with TRBJ2-1; 9 nucleotides line up with TRBD2. This CDR3 has 15 residues. The J segment lost 6 bases and the V segment lost 4 bases, leaving 7 bases of the junction unmatched. Germline CDR1 and CDR2: MNHNY and SVGAGI (reference sequence). CDR3 sequence reads: CASSSSGGHGNEQFF. Written as DNA, the CDR3 is TGTGCCAGCAGTTCCAGCGGGGGGCACGGCAATGAGCAGTTCTTC.

The genes are TRBV5-1 and TRBJ1-1, with D perhaps TRBD1 (5 bases). The CDR3 sequence is 15 residues long. V dropped 0 bases and J dropped 5 bases, with 14 bases sitting between them. The germline V gene has CDR1 SGHRS and CDR2 YFSETQ. The CDR3 nucleotides read TGCGCCAGCAGCTTGGATCGGAGAGAGGGGACTGAAGCTTTCTTT. This sequence encodes CASSLDRREGTEAFF.

V gene TRBV2 combines with J gene TRBJ2-5; 11 bases map to TRBD1. Germline CDR1 reads SNHLY; CDR2 reads FYNNEI. With V trimmed by 6 bases and J by 4 bases, 16 bases remained unmatched. This CDR3 is built from 18 residues. The CDR3 loop reads CASSEWGPGQGDGETQYF. The CDR3 DNA reads as TGTGCCAGCAGCGAGTGGGGACCGGGACAGGGGGATGGAGAGACCCAGTACTTC.

The V gene is TRBV11-2, the J gene TRBJ2-1; TRBD2 matches at 16 bases. The CDR3 totals 16 residues. Germline V CDR1 and CDR2: SGHAT, FQNNGV. V lost 8 bases and J lost 4; bases outside the gene matches: 5. The CDR3 is CASRGLAGGKYNEQFF. CDR3 nucleotide sequence: TGTGCCAGCCGGGGACTAGCGGGGGGGAAATACAATGAGCAGTTCTTC. Full variable domain (outside the CDR3, taken from reference TRBV11-2 and TRBJ2-1): EAGVAQSPRYKIIEKRQSVAFWCNPISGHATLYWYQQILGQGPKLLIQFQNNGVVDDSQLPKDRFSAERLKGVDSTLKIQPAKLEDSAVYLCASRGLAGGKYNEQFFGPGTRLTVL.

The chain uses TRBV19 and TRBJ1-3; 7 nucleotides align to TRBD1. The V segment lost 9 bases and the J segment 1 base; nucleotides outside the gene matches: 9. The CDR3 loop spans 15 amino acids. CDR1 and CDR2 from the germline V gene are LNHDA and SQIVND (reference sequence). This CDR3 reads CASRGQPISGNTIYF. The CDR3 nucleotides are TGTGCCAGCAGGGGACAGCCGATTTCTGGAAACACCATATATTTT.

This sequence joins TRBV18 and TRBJ2-5; 14 nucleotides agree with TRBD2. Germline V gene lookup returns CDR1 KGHSH and CDR2 LQKENI. V was pared by 5 bases and J by 0 bases, with 8 bases of the junction left unmatched. There are 18 residues in the CDR3. The CDR3 sequence: CASSAGTSGGPNQETQYF. The CDR3 DNA is TGTGCCAGCTCAGCCGGGACTAGCGGGGGCCCAAACCAAGAGACCCAGTACTTC.

The rearrangement joins TRBV5-1 to TRBJ2-1, with 7 bases that match TRBD2. The CDR3 is 15 residues long. With 2 bases clipped from V and 5 bases from J, the junction kept 7 bases outside the gene matches. CDR1 is SGHRS and CDR2 is YFSETQ in the germline V gene. The CDR3 DNA reads TGCGCCAGCAGCTTAGGAGGAACTAGCGACAATGAGCAGTTCTTC. This encodes CASSLGGTSDNEQFF. The whole variable domain, remainder taken from reference TRBV5-1 and TRBJ2-1, is KAGVTQTPRYLIKTRGQQVTLSCSPISGHRSVSWYQQTPGQGLQFLFEYFSETQRNKGNFPGRFSGRQFSNSRSEMNVSTLELGDSALYLCASSLGGTSDNEQFFGPGTRLTVL.

The chain links TRBV19 to TRBJ1-1; D is unclear. There are 13 residues in the CDR3. Germline CDR1 reads LNHDA; CDR2 reads SQIVND (reference sequence). The V end was cut by 6 bases, the J end by 1 base, with 9 bases between. CDR3 sequence reads: CASRYRQNTEAFF. The DNA of the CDR3 is TGTGCCAGTAGGTACCGACAGAACACTGAAGCTTTCTTT.

CDR3 in DNA: TGTGCCAGCACCGTTTCCGGGGAGCTGTTTTTT. It translates to CASTVSGELFF. The chain recombines TRBV7-9 with TRBJ2-2; no firm D call. Trimming removed 7 bases at V and 6 bases at J, with 6 bases between. Germline CDR1 SEHNR, CDR2 FQNEAQ (reference sequence). The CDR3 is 11 amino acids.

The chain recombines TRBV5-4 with TRBJ2-6, with D possibly matching TRBD2 (5 bases). Trimming took off 4 bases at V and 1 base at J, with 9 bases between the two ends. CDR3 length: 15 amino acids. Per the germline V gene, CDR1 is SGHNT and CDR2 is YYREEE (reference sequence). CDR3 sequence reads: CASSRRGSGANVLTF. In nucleotides, the CDR3 is TGTGCCAGCAGCCGACGGGGATCTGGGGCCAACGTCCTGACTTTC.

The chain couples TRBV18 to TRBJ2-1; 8 positions agree with TRBD1. Germline V CDR1 and CDR2: KGHSH, LQKENI. This CDR3 has 16 amino acids. After removal of 3 bases from V and 1 base from J, the junction contained 5 bases not matched to a gene. The CDR3 reads CASSPSRQGSYNEQFF. The DNA of the CDR3 is TGTGCCAGCTCACCTTCTAGACAGGGGTCCTACAATGAGCAGTTCTTC.